Listed here are 9 T cell receptor beta chains from one sample, sequenced in a study of cytomegalovirus exposure and HLA in healthy donors. Clones were sequenced by immunoSEQ multiplex PCR, and TCRdb holds only the in-frame ones, with some missing. The sample yields 150,000 to 200,000 clones, 86% seen once. The sequenced sample consisted of PBMCs. The source is a woman in her twenties or thirties in good health and CMV-seronegative.

The V and J genes are TRBV6-5 and TRBJ1-1; TRBD1 is a possible D gene (5 bases). V was clipped by 5 bases and J by 5 bases, with 12 bases between them. From germline, CDR1 is MNHEY and CDR2 SVGAGI. The CDR3 is 13 amino acids. Here the CDR3 reads CASSDGPGTEAFF. For the CDR3, the DNA is TGTGCCAGCAGTGACGGACCAGGGACTGAAGCTTTCTTT.

The chain carries TRBV7-2 and TRBJ2-1; TRBD1 is a possible D gene (6 bases). Trimming stripped 3 bases from V and 4 bases from J, with 16 bases between. The CDR3 consists of 16 residues. The V gene's germline CDR1 is SGHTA and CDR2 FQGNSA. The DNA for the CDR3 is TGTGCCAGCAGCTTGTATATGGGGGCTGGATACAATGAGCAGTTCTTC. Translating gives CASSLYMGAGYNEQFF.

This chain joins TRBV7-8 and TRBJ1-2, with TRBD1 as a possible D gene (5 bases). V was clipped by 1 base and J by 7 bases, with 13 bases between them. Germline CDR1 reads SGHVS; CDR2 reads FQNEAQ. The CDR3 covers 14 residues. The CDR3 here is CASSLEPRGSGYTF. In DNA form, the CDR3 reads TGTGCCAGCAGCTTAGAACCCCGGGGGTCTGGCTACACCTTC.

The rearrangement uses TRBV5-1 and TRBJ2-7, with D possibly being TRBD2 (6 bases). This CDR3 comprises 14 residues. The germline gives CDR1 SGHRS, CDR2 YFSETQ. With 6 bases removed from V and 1 base from J, the gap between germline ends came to 14 bases. For the CDR3, the DNA is TGCGCCAGCACCCTCGGGACTTATTCCTACGAGCAGTACTTC. Translating gives CASTLGTYSYEQYF.

The chain carries TRBV7-8 and TRBJ2-5, with D maybe TRBD1 (5 bases). V dropped 6 bases and J dropped 2 bases, with 16 bases sitting between them. The CDR3 sequence is 15 residues long. Germline CDR1 SGHVS, CDR2 FQNEAQ. DNA for the CDR3: TGTGCCAGCAGACATACCCGACAGCAACAAGAGACCCAGTACTTC. This codes for CASRHTRQQQETQYF.

The chain couples TRBV5-1 to TRBJ1-1; D remains ambiguous. Germline CDR1 is SGHRS and CDR2 is YFSETQ. Deletions cut 4 bases from V and 1 base from J, with 11 bases between. This CDR3 spans 14 amino acids. The CDR3 DNA reads TGCGCCAGCAGCCATGGGCGGACGAACACTGAAGCTTTCTTT. As protein: CASSHGRTNTEAFF.

The chain recombines TRBV23-1 with TRBJ2-1; 8 bases align to TRBD2. TRBV23-1 is assigned to the ORF class and has an uncertain function. Trimming cost V 2 bases and J 5 bases; bases outside gene matches: 5. CDR3 length: 15 residues. The CDR3 is CASSQIASGHNEQFF. The CDR3 coding sequence is TGCGCCAGCAGTCAAATAGCTAGCGGGCACAATGAGCAGTTCTTC.

The chain recombines TRBV7-6 with TRBJ1-3; D call uncertain. CDR3 length equals 17 residues. V was clipped by 3 bases and J by 4 bases, with 19 bases between them. CDR1 SGHVS and CDR2 FNYEAQ come from the germline V gene. Here the CDR3 DNA reads TGTGCCAGCAGCTTTGGCGTCTCCCTAGGCCCCGGAAACACCATATATTTT. It translates to CASSFGVSLGPGNTIYF.

This rearrangement joins TRBV9 to TRBJ1-6; 7 bases match TRBD1. This CDR3 has 14 residues. V shed 3 bases, J shed 13 bases, and the junction held 10 bases outside the gene matches. Per germline, CDR1 SGDLS and CDR2 YYNGEE. CDR3 residues: CASSAGGGAIPLHF. CDR3 bases: TGTGCCAGCAGCGCTGGAGGGGGCGCTATCCCCCTCCACTTT.